The sequence of this T cell receptor beta chain was determined in a study of shared clonotypes between healthy human individuals (TCRdb year 2020). Some background on the complete study: A couple of women and three men aged 18 to 49 years were included in the cohort. For each donor, CD4 naive and CD4 memory were each run on three plates, CD8 naive on two plates, and CD8 memory on one plate. To estimate repertoire size and how much clonotypes are shared between individuals, the study performed deep sequencing of blood TCR repertoires from a handful of healthy adults. Different laboratories and diverse techniques were used to prepare libraries and sequence TCR repertoires, to increase sequencing depth and limit assay-specific biases. Leukapheresis yielded between about 0.8 and 9.5 billion PBMCs per donor. Overall results and qualifications from the work: Rarefaction of sorted-subset datasets indicated incomplete sequencing despite the large sequencing depth. Sampling was limited to blood, and TCR repertoires in tissue likely differ from TCR repertoires in blood. Pairwise subsampling led to the expectation that sequencing depth would affect the degree of clonotype sharing among donors. Higher generation probabilities were observed for clonotypes shared by all four sorted-subset donors than for non-shared clonotypes. Naive subsets generally had larger estimated clonotype richness than memory subsets. The small number of donors limited the genetic and exposure-history diversity represented. Across a few donors, approximately 5% of naive CD4, roughly 3.3% of naive CD8, roughly 2.2% of memory CD4, and about 0.44% of memory CD8 clonotypes were shared.

TCR CDR3 regions were amplified from genomic DNA by multiplex PCR using the deep immunoSEQ assay. Extracted genomic DNA from each cell subset was distributed evenly across all wells of several immunoSEQ 96-well plates, and each plate was treated as a replicate. For sorted subsets, each replicate PCR was loaded with 150 to 250 ng genomic DNA, equivalent to 25,000 to 30,000 T cell genomes. The purified libraries were quantified using a Qubit 3.0 fluorometer, sized with a Bioanalyzer 2100, and then quantified again using the KAPA Library Quantification kit. Every immunoSEQ 96-well plate was sequenced on a separate single-read 150-cycle Illumina NextSeq 550 flow cell. Processing in the source paper ran as follows. Because the immunoSEQ output included only junctional sequences and no quality scores, the filtering could not be the same as the filtering used for full-length reads. To assign V/J genes and CDR3, sequences were annotated against IMGT germline references using PyIR, a Python wrapper for IgBLAST v1.9. Any read was removed if the V/J assignment was weak (E-value above 1e-6), the CDR3 was missing, or the read contained stop codons, out-of-frame junctions, or ambiguous translated residues. V3J clonotypes were defined as sequences sharing an identical inferred V gene, J gene, and CDR3 amino acid sequence. Percentage overlap between repertoires was computed as shared unique clonotypes divided by the size of the smaller repertoire. RTK rarefaction, the Chao1 estimator, and Recon v2.1 estimates of unobserved clonotypes were used to assess repertoire richness. OLGA was used to compute generation probabilities for all TCRbeta clonotypes that the gDNA method yielded from four donors. Sourced from immuneACCESS, this table was stored by TCRdb with only in-frame sequences that have V and J called. A share of the clones is absent; for the studies checked, an unresolved V gene accounts for under half, and the remainder has no known explanation. That table is the source of V, J and clone size, and D and trimming were worked out from the DNA. Present in this sample are more than 1 million clones, more than 75% of which were seen just once. 0.5% to 0.6% of the sample goes to the ten largest clones.

Healthy HIV-negative adults with no recently reported acute infections or vaccinations were included as donors. Only Caucasian adults living in Nashville, Tennessee, USA were represented among the donors. CD4+ T cells were enriched by magnetic negative selection, after which naive cells were positively selected on CD45RA and the negative fraction was taken as the memory subset. Blood was obtained by leukapheresis, after which PBMCs were separated by Ficoll-Histopaque density gradient centrifugation and cryopreserved in liquid nitrogen vapor phase. Analytical flow cytometry was used to check the purity and quantity of each magnetically sorted T cell population. From each sorted fraction, genomic DNA was isolated and quantified by UV absorbance on a Nanodrop 2000c. The germline V gene specifies SGDLS as CDR1 and YYNGEE as CDR2. Its CDR3 holds 14 amino acids, cysteine through phenylalanine. Just the 42-base CDR3 DNA is kept, in frame starting at base 1. Trimming accounts for 1 base at V and 1 base at J, while the number of junction bases matched to no gene is 2.

Points on this clone: Its antigen remains unidentified. It has no much larger one-base neighbor in the sample; base qualities were not kept. Other nucleotide sequences from this sample produce the same CDR3.

Recombination connected TRBV9 to TRBJ2-7; 7 central nucleotides agree with TRBD1. This sequence was found in a man between 18 and 35 years old in good health. Some clones in this sample may be carry-over from other donors' samples. Sequenced sample: memory CD4+ T cells from PBMCs. In light of the paper, this sample's cell subset or site label describes: CD45RA-negative fraction. In nucleotides, the sequence is TGTGCCAGCAGCGTATCGGGACAGTCCTACGAGCAGTACTTC. It specifies CASSVSGQSYEQYF.